This TCR beta chain was observed in a study of CD8 T cells in ankylosing spondylitis. Whole-study results and caveats: Those disease-linked clones were CD8+; they were also relatively rare in peripheral blood. Typical of ankylosing spondylitis blood, it appeared, was a TCR beta motif of eight highly homologous variants. Reports say disease-linked clones showed up significantly more in matched ankylosing spondylitis synovial fluid.

Concerning this clonotype itself: Its antigen is unknown.

It was by quantitative 5'-RACE with molecular barcodes that TCR beta libraries were made. TCRdb used MiXCR to reprocess the 5' RACE reads, holding one entry per CDR3 protein. Among 750,000 to 850,000 distinct CDR3 sequences listed, roughly 12% were seen once. The TCR originated in a male donor with ankylosing spondylitis. The sequenced sample consisted of blood, either unsorted or a sorted T cell fraction (not recorded which).

CDR3 residues: CASQRVTGRETQYF. The CDR3, as DNA: TGCGCCAGCCAGAGGGTGACGGGGAGAGAGACCCAGTACTTC. The V gene is TRBV5-1, the J gene TRBJ2-5; a possible D gene is TRBD2 (5 bases). There are 14 residues in the CDR3. Germline V gives CDR1 SGHRS, CDR2 YFSETQ. With 7 bases removed from V and 4 bases from J, the gap between germline ends came to 17 bases.